This TCR beta chain was recovered during a study of cytomegalovirus exposure and HLA in healthy donors. This clone was found once. Its specificity is unknown. V was clipped by 0 bases and J by 6 bases, with 9 bases between them. Per germline, CDR1 MNHEY and CDR2 SVGAGI. This CDR3 contains 13 residues. General study findings and limits: HLA restriction was apparent for most CMV-associated TCR beta chains in a later analysis. Within an earlier analysis, most TCR beta V segments proved productive either about 87% or about 30% of the time. Further analysis, carried out later, found HLA-associated TCR beta chains more clonally expanded than equally common other chains.

PCR employed 60 Vbeta and 13 Jbeta primers. In the authors' methods: An analysis performed later counted 81 million or so unique TCR beta chains (roughly 11 million of them shared). Assay used: immunoSEQ multiplex PCR; TCRdb lists only in-frame clones, some missing. That table gives V, J and clone size, and the DNA gave D and trimming. The profile shows roughly 130,000 clones, 65% to 80% of them singletons. The receptor was derived from a woman aged 45-65 years in good health and CMV-seropositive. The specimen was PBMCs. The chain recombines TRBV6-5 with TRBJ2-7, with D tentatively TRBD2 (7 bases). CDR3 coding DNA: TGTGCCAGCAGTTACTCAGGGGGGGGCGAGCAGTACTTC. Residues: CASSYSGGGEQYF.